The 17 T cell receptor beta chains below come from one sample, sequenced in a study of T cells in Graves' hyperthyroidism and ophthalmopathy. The TCR beta CDR3 regions underwent amplification using RNA transcripts as the source. HTBI primers were employed in a first-round RT-PCR of the TCR CDR3. TCRdb re-called the multiplex PCR reads through MiXCR, storing one row per CDR3 protein. The sample shows about 290,000 distinct CDR3 sequences, around a sixth of them seen only once. The sequenced sample consisted of blood. All receptors derive from a man aged 25-45 years with Graves' hyperthyroidism.

This clonotype was observed a few times. The chain employs TRBV20-1 and TRBJ2-7, with D unresolved. This CDR3 contains 13 residues. CDR1 is DFQATT and CDR2 is SNEGSKA in the germline V gene (reference sequence). V shed 6 bases and J shed 4 bases, with 16 bases lying between them. CDR3 sequence reads: CSALDRRSYEQYF. DNA of the CDR3: TGCAGTGCCCTGGACCGCCGTTCTTACGAGCAGTACTTC.

This clonotype has at least ten counts. V is TRBV19 and J is TRBJ2-3, with 8 bases matching TRBD1. From germline, CDR1 is LNHDA and CDR2 SQIVND (reference sequence). The CDR3 extends over 14 amino acids. V dropped 6 bases and J dropped 0; count of bases not matched to a gene: 2. CDR3 in amino acids: CASRQGDSTDTQYF. The CDR3, as DNA: TGTGCCAGTAGACAGGGGGATAGCACAGATACGCAGTATTTT.

This clonotype appeared many times. The chain carries TRBV24-1 and TRBJ2-7; 8 bases are shared with TRBD1. CDR1 and CDR2 (germline): KGHDR, SFDVKD. With V trimmed by 4 bases and J by 2 bases, 6 bases remained unmatched. CDR3 length: 15 residues. CDR3 DNA: TGTGCCACCAGTGAGGGACAGGTGGGCACCTACGAGCAGTACTTC. This codes for CATSEGQVGTYEQYF.

This clonotype was counted many times. The CDR3 coding sequence is TGTGCCAGCAGCTCCGGGATCTACGAGCAGTACTTC. It yields the protein CASSSGIYEQYF. This chain connects TRBV7-9 to TRBJ2-7; D may be TRBD2 (5 bases). The germline CDR1 and CDR2 sequences are SEHNR and FQNEAQ (reference sequence). V was pared by 4 bases and J by 3 bases, with 7 bases between. CDR3 length: 12 residues.

This clonotype was counted ten times or more. The chain has TRBV9 and TRBJ2-1, with 8 positions matching TRBD2. This CDR3 is 13 amino acids long. The V and J ends lost 5 bases and 6 bases, in that order; junction bases with no gene match: 4. The germline CDR1 and CDR2 sequences are SGDLS and YYNGEE. The CDR3 sequence: CASSDGGANEQFF. CDR3 DNA sequence: TGTGCCAGCAGTGACGGGGGGGCCAATGAGCAGTTCTTC. Using reference TRBV9 and TRBJ2-1 for the parts outside the CDR3, the full variable domain is DSGVTQTPKHLITATGQRVTLRCSPRSGDLSVYWYQQSLDQGLQFLIQYYNGEERAKGNILERFSAQQFPDLHSELNLSSLELGDSALYFCASSDGGANEQFFGPGTRLTVL.

V and J are TRBV27 and TRBJ2-2; tentative D call: TRBD2 (6 bases). Germline CDR1 reads MNHEY; CDR2 reads SMNVEV (reference sequence). This CDR3 is 16 amino acids long. The V end was cut by 3 bases, the J end by 0 bases, with 11 bases between. The CDR3 nucleotides read TGTGCCAGCAGTTTGCCGGGGGTCGCGAACACCGGGGAGCTGTTTTTT. Translation gives CASSLPGVANTGELFF.

This clonotype has ten or more counts. The chain employs TRBV13 and TRBJ2-7; the D is unclear. The V gene's germline CDR1 is PRHDT and CDR2 FYEKMQ (reference sequence). There are 13 residues in the CDR3. V dropped 1 base and J dropped 3 bases, with 7 bases sitting between them. The CDR3 loop is CASSLAGRYEQYF. DNA for the CDR3: TGTGCCAGCAGCTTAGCCGGCCGCTACGAGCAGTACTTC.

There are many counts of this clonotype. The chain recombines TRBV6-1 with TRBJ2-4; TRBD1 is a possible D gene (7 bases). V lost 6 bases, J lost 6 bases, and 21 bases lay in between. CDR3 length: 16 amino acids. Germline values: CDR1 MNHNS, CDR2 SASEGT. CDR3 amino acids: CASRPRQGGQSNIQYF. The CDR3 nucleotides read TGTGCCAGCAGGCCTCGACAGGGAGGACAGTCAAACATTCAGTACTTC.

This clonotype was recorded at least ten times. This rearrangement joins TRBV28 to TRBJ1-1, with D unclear. CDR1 is MDHEN, CDR2 SYDVKM, per germline. CDR3 length: 14 amino acids. V was clipped by 3 bases and J by 0 bases, with 8 bases between them. The CDR3 reads CASSLRSLNTEAFF. As DNA, the CDR3 is TGTGCCAGCAGTTTGAGGAGTCTGAACACTGAAGCTTTCTTT.

In its sample, this clonotype was seen many times. This rearrangement joins TRBV5-1 to TRBJ1-4; unclear D gene. V lost 4 bases and J lost 5, with 6 bases in between. The CDR3 covers 12 residues. Germline V gives CDR1 SGHRS, CDR2 YFSETQ. CDR3 coding DNA: TGCGCCAGCAGCCGAGGAAATGAAAAACTGTTTTTT. Encoded protein: CASSRGNEKLFF.

This clonotype was observed a handful of times. The chain combines TRBV30 with TRBJ2-5; maybe TRBD2 (6 bases). With 3 bases removed from V and 2 bases from J, the gap between germline ends came to 16 bases. The CDR3 totals 15 residues. Germline loops: CDR1 GTSNPN, CDR2 SVGIG (reference sequence). CDR3 in amino acids: CAWRTPFAGQETQYF. The CDR3, as DNA: TGTGCCTGGAGGACTCCTTTTGCGGGGCAAGAGACCCAGTACTTC. Full variable domain (remainder filled in from reference TRBV30 and TRBJ2-5): SQTIHQWPATLVQPVGSPLSLECTVEGTSNPNLYWYRQAAGRGLQLLFYSVGIGQISSEVPQNLSASRPQDRQFILSSKKLLLSDSGFYLCAWRTPFAGQETQYFGPGTRLLVL.

This clonotype was seen a few times. The chain links TRBV19 to TRBJ2-7; 8 bases fit TRBD2. The CDR3 sequence is 14 residues long. V trimming: 3 bases; J trimming: 4 bases; junction bases outside the gene matches: 5. Looked up from germline, CDR1 is LNHDA and CDR2 is SQIVND (reference sequence). CDR3 nucleotide sequence: TGTGCCAGTAGTATCGGTAGCGGGGCATACGAGCAGTACTTC. This codes for CASSIGSGAYEQYF.

This clonotype was seen only a few times. The rearrangement joins TRBV19 to TRBJ2-6; D is ambiguous. Per germline, CDR1 LNHDA and CDR2 SQIVND (reference sequence). The CDR3 extends over 17 amino acids. Trimming shortened V by 6 bases and J by 0 bases, and 15 bases separated the two germline ends. The CDR3 loop reads CASSLGRQNSGANVLTF. CDR3 bases: TGTGCCAGTAGCCTAGGACGGCAAAACTCTGGGGCCAACGTCCTGACTTTC.

This clonotype occurred many times. This chain's CDR3 is CASSSAGSLEQYF. DNA for the CDR3: TGTGCCAGCAGTTCCGCCGGGTCCTTGGAGCAGTACTTC. The rearrangement uses TRBV27 and TRBJ2-7; no clear D gene. The germline V gene encodes CDR1 MNHEY and CDR2 SMNVEV (reference sequence). V was pared by 4 bases and J by 7 bases, with 14 bases between. The CDR3 totals 13 residues.

In this sample, this clonotype turned up many times. The gene calls are TRBV6-1 and TRBJ1-1, with D possibly being TRBD1 (5 bases). This CDR3 region has 14 residues. The V end lost 2 bases, the J end lost 6 bases, and 13 bases lay between the germline ends. Germline V CDR1 and CDR2: MNHNS, SASEGT. The CDR3 sequence is CASSEPSGGSEAFF. CDR3 coding DNA: TGTGCCAGCAGTGAACCTTCGGGGGGGTCTGAAGCTTTCTTT.

This clonotype was observed a handful of times. The chain is built from TRBV29-1 and TRBJ2-3, with D perhaps TRBD1 or TRBD2 (5 bases each). The CDR3 runs to 16 residues. Per germline, CDR1 SQVTM and CDR2 ANQGSEA. V lost 6 bases and J 0 bases, leaving 19 bases between the germline ends. CDR3: CSVPELRGWSTDTQYF. CDR3 DNA: TGCAGCGTCCCAGAGCTGAGGGGTTGGAGCACAGATACGCAGTATTTT.

This clonotype was detected a few times. The chain carries TRBV24-1 and TRBJ1-5, with unresolved D. CDR1 is KGHDR and CDR2 is SFDVKD in the germline V gene. The CDR3 covers 12 residues. V lost 2 bases, J lost 8 bases, and 6 bases lay in between. CDR3 region: CATSDSLKPQHF. The DNA of the CDR3 is TGTGCCACCAGTGATTCTCTAAAGCCCCAGCATTTT.